This T cell receptor (beta chain) was identified in a study of tumour-infiltrating T cells in Burkitt lymphoma. Study details: Patients covered every epidemiological subtype of Burkitt lymphoma.

V was pared by 5 bases and J by 0 bases, with 6 bases of the junction left unmatched. The CDR3 spans 17 residues. Germline lookup yields CDR1 SGHTA and CDR2 FQGTGA. Some clones are missing from TCRdb's copy, which holds only in-frame ones; the method was immunoSEQ multiplex PCR. The sample shows about 1,300 clones, more than 96% of them seen only once. The sequenced material came from tumor tissue. The clonotype comes from a human donor with Burkitt lymphoma. This chain links TRBV7-3 with TRBJ2-3; 12 bases fit TRBD2. CDR3: CASSRASGGASTDTQYF. The CDR3 bases are TGTGCCAGCAGCCGTGCTAGCGGGGGGGCTAGCACAGATACGCAGTATTTT.